This T cell receptor (beta chain) appears in the sequencing data of a study of blood T cell repertoires in COVID-19. Study information: Specimens from acute and convalescent COVID-19 originated in the United States, Italy and Spain. Sources were T cells, B-cell-depleted T cells, or PBMCs; the material itself was cDNA or gDNA.

The method was immunoSEQ multiplex PCR; TCRdb's version includes in-frame clones alone and lacks a portion of them. This repertoire shows roughly 250,000 clones, roughly 82% found once; its top ten account for 4.9%. The specimen sequenced was peripheral blood. The clonotype comes from a woman over 75 with active or convalescent COVID-19.

CDR3 sequence (DNA): TGTGCCAGCAGCTTACCGGACGCGGGGCCTCACAATGAGCAGTTCTTC. Its translation: CASSLPDAGPHNEQFF. The chain couples TRBV7-9 to TRBJ2-1, with D possibly matching TRBD2 (6 bases). The ends were cut back, 2 bases at V and 5 bases at J, with 16 bases in the middle. CDR1 and CDR2 from the germline V gene are SEHNR and FQNEAQ (reference sequence). This CDR3 is built from 16 residues.